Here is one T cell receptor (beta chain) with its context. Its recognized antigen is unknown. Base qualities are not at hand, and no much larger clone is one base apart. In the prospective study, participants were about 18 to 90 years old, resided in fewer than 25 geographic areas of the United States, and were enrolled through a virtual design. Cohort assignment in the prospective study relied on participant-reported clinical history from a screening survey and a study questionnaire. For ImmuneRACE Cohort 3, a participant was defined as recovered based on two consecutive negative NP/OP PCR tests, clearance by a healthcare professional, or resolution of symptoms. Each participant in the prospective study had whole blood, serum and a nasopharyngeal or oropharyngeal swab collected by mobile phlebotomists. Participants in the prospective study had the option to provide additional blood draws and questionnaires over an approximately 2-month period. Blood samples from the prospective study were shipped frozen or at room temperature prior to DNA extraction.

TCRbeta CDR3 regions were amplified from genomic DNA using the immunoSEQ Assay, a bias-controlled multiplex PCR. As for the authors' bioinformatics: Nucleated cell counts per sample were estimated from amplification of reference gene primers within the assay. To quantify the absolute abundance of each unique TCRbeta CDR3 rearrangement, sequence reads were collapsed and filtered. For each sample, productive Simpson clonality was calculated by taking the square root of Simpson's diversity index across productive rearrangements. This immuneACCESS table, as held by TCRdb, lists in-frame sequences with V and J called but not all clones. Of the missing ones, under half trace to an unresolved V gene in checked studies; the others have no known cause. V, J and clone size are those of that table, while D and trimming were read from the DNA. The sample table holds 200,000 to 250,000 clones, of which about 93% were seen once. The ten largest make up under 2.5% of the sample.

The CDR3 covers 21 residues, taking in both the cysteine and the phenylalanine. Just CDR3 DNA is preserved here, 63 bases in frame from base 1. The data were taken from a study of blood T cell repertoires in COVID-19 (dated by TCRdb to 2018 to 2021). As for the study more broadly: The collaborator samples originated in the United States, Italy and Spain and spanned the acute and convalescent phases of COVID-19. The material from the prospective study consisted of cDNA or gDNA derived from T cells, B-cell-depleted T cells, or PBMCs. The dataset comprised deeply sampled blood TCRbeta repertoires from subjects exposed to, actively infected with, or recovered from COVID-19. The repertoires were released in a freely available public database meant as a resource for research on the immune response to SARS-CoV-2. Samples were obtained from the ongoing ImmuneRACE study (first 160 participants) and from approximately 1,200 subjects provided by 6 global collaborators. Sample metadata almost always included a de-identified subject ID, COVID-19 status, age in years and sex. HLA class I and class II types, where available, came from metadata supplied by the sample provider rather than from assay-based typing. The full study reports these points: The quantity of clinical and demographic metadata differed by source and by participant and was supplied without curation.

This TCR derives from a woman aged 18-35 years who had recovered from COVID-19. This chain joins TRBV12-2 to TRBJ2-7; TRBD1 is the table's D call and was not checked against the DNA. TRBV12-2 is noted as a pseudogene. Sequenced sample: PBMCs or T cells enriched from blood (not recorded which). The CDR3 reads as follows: CASRLELRLGLQGAHHYEQYF. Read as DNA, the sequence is TGTGCAAGTCGCTTAGAACTGAGGCTAGGGCTGCAGGGGGCGCACCACTACGAGCAGTACTTC.